This T cell receptor beta chain was identified during a study of T-cell memory formation after mild COVID-19. Looked up from germline, CDR1 is SGHRS and CDR2 is YFSETQ. With 7 bases removed from V and 4 bases from J, the gap between germline ends came to 15 bases. This CDR3 contains 13 residues. TCRdb redid the calling of the 5' RACE reads with MiXCR, one entry per CDR3 protein. The table has some 40,000 distinct CDR3 sequences, about 7.1% seen once. This clonotype was seen many times. Sequenced material: PBMCs or a T cell subset sorted from them (not recorded which). The chain carries TRBV5-1 and TRBJ2-7; D might be TRBD1 or TRBD2, each matching 6 bases. The receptor's source is a man between 18 and 29 years old who had mild COVID-19 (a few samples of this study predate the infection). Cell type and time point are not known. This CDR3 is CASRGTFGYEQYF. CDR3 bases: TGCGCCAGCCGGGGGACATTTGGATACGAGCAGTACTTC.